This is a list of T cell receptor beta chains from one sample in a study of shared clonotypes between healthy human individuals. Sequencing used immunoSEQ multiplex PCR; TCRdb keeps in-frame clones, though not all of them. The sample contains fewer than 600,000 clones, 75% to 80% of which appear only once. The sequenced sample was PBMCs. The receptors derive from a woman aged 40 to 50 in good health. Some clones in this sample may be carry-over from other donors' samples. Each CDR3 is given with its conserved first and last residue. The D gene is left open where the match is weak. Some rows mark clone size as missing; the rest say once, few, many or name a class of expanded clone.

d_call j_call v_call clone_size cdr3_nt cdr3_aa
NA TRBJ2-7 TRBV9 NA TGTGCCAGCAGCTCGAGGTTGCAGAACTCCTACGAGCAGTACTTC CASSSRLQNSYEQYF
TRBD1 TRBJ2-2 TRBV19 NA TGTGCCAGTAGTATAACACAGGGGCACACCGGGGAGCTGTTTTTT CASSITQGHTGELFF
NA TRBJ2-7 TRBV4-2 many TGTGCCAGCAGCCAAGACAGGGACATTAGCTCCTACGAGCAGTACTTC CASSQDRDISSYEQYF
NA TRBJ2-7 TRBV27 NA TGTGCCAGCAGTACCCAACAGGGAAAACTAACCTACGAGCAGTACTTC CASSTQQGKLTYEQYF
NA TRBJ1-4 TRBV19 NA TGTGCCAGTAGTATCAGGGATGAAAAACTGTTTTTT CASSIRDEKLFF
TRBD2 TRBJ2-1 TRBV15 NA TGTGCCACCAGCAGAGATCTCCCCGGGACTAGCGGGGGGGGAACGGAGCAGTTCTTC CATSRDLPGTSGGGTEQFF
NA TRBJ2-3 TRBV19 NA TGTGCCACCTCTCCCAGGGCCCCCACAGGAGATACGCAGTATTTT CATSPRAPTGDTQYF
TRBD1 TRBJ2-4 TRBV19 NA TGTGCCAGTAGTCCAGGACAGGGAAAGGGGAGAAACATTCAGTACTTC CASSPGQGKGRNIQYF
TRBD1 TRBJ2-1 TRBV5-1 NA TGCGCCAGCAGCTCGGGGACAGGGGATTGGAATGAGCAGTTCTTC CASSSGTGDWNEQFF
TRBD2 TRBJ2-7 TRBV6-6 NA TGTGCCAGCAGCCGCAGCGGGGGGCGGAACGAGCAGTACTTC CASSRSGGRNEQYF
NA TRBJ1-5 TRBV6-1 NA TGTGCCAGCAATCAGGGCGTCGGTCAGCCCCAGCATTTT CASNQGVGQPQHF
NA TRBJ2-3 TRBV7-8 NA TGTGCCAGCAGTCGCACAGATACGCAGTATTTT CASSRTDTQYF
TRBD2 TRBJ2-1 TRBV4-2 NA TGTGCCAGCAGCCAAGGGGTATTCGCGGGAGGGCCCGGCAATGAGCAGTTCTTC CASSQGVFAGGPGNEQFF
NA TRBJ1-1 TRBV7-9 many TGTGCCAGCAGCTTACAGGGGTCGGCCACTGAAGCTTTCTTT CASSLQGSATEAFF
NA TRBJ2-1 TRBV15 few TGTGCCACCAGGCTCAGGGGCTCCTACAATGAGCAGTTCTTC CATRLRGSYNEQFF
TRBD1 TRBJ1-4 TRBV18 few TGTGCCAGCTCACCCCGGACAGGGATGGCTGAAAAACTGTTTTTT CASSPRTGMAEKLFF
NA TRBJ1-5 TRBV18 NA TGTGCCAGCTCCGACAGTTGGAATCAGCCCCAGCATTTT CASSDSWNQPQHF
NA TRBJ1-2 TRBV9 NA TGTGCCAGCAGCGTGGGCGCTAACTATGGCTACACCTTC CASSVGANYGYTF
NA TRBJ1-1 TRBV28 once TGTGCCAGCAGATTTATCCTACAGGGCTTGAACACTGAAGCTTTCTTT CASRFILQGLNTEAFF
NA TRBJ1-2 TRBV30 NA TGTGCCTCAGGGACGTCCCGAGGCTACACCTTC CASGTSRGYTF
NA TRBJ1-4 TRBV30 NA TGTGCCTGGAGTGCGGGTGGGGGAGGTGAAAAACTGTTTTTT CAWSAGGGGEKLFF
NA TRBJ1-2 TRBV19 NA TGTGCCAGTATTAAGGACGGGGGTTCCTATGGCTACACCTTC CASIKDGGSYGYTF
NA TRBJ2-2 TRBV18 NA TGTGCCAGCTCACAAACCAGGGACACCGGGGAGCTGTTTTTT CASSQTRDTGELFF
NA TRBJ2-2 TRBV6-6 NA TGTGCCAGCAGGTCGTTCGGGGAGCTGTTTTTT CASRSFGELFF
TRBD1 TRBJ1-1 TRBV29-1 NA TGCAGCGGCCTCAGGGGGCCTGAAGCTTTCTTT CSGLRGPEAFF
NA TRBJ2-6 TRBV27 NA TGTGCCAGCAGTTTTTCCCCTGAGGCCAACGTCCTGACTTTC CASSFSPEANVLTF
NA TRBJ2-5 TRBV5-1 once TGCGCCAGCAGCTCGAACAGGGGATCGGGAGAACTGGAGACCCAGTACTTC CASSSNRGSGELETQYF
TRBD2 TRBJ2-7 TRBV29-1 NA TGCAGCGTTGATGCTAGCGGGACCTCCTACGAGCAGTACTTC CSVDASGTSYEQYF
NA TRBJ2-3 TRBV6-5 few TGTGCCAGCAGTTACCGCAGGACAGATACGCAGTATTTT CASSYRRTDTQYF
NA TRBJ1-1 TRBV28 NA TGTGCCAGCAGTTTAGCCATTAGGTTAGGGGCGCACACTGAAGCTTTCTTT CASSLAIRLGAHTEAFF
NA TRBJ1-1 TRBV7-8 NA TGTGCCAGCAGCCCCCGTATGGGATACCCTAACACTGAAGCTTTCTTT CASSPRMGYPNTEAFF
NA TRBJ2-6 TRBV28 NA TGTGCCAGCAGTTTGGGGTCACCCTCTGGGGCCAACGTCCTGACTTTC CASSLGSPSGANVLTF
NA TRBJ2-3 TRBV18 NA TGTGCCAGCTCACCCGTGGCCCCCCCAGATACGCAGTATTTT CASSPVAPPDTQYF
NA TRBJ2-5 TRBV28 NA TGTGCCAGCAGTTTATTGGAGGGGGTTCTAGAGACCCAGTACTTC CASSLLEGVLETQYF
TRBD1 TRBJ2-1 TRBV5-1 NA TGCGCCAGCAGCTTCGGGACAGGGGGCTATAATGAGCAGTTCTTC CASSFGTGGYNEQFF
TRBD1 TRBJ1-1 TRBV7-8 NA TGTGCCAGCAGCATACAGGGGGTACGGACTGAAGCTTTCTTT CASSIQGVRTEAFF
NA TRBJ2-2 TRBV2 NA TGTGCCAGCAGTGAAGATTCGCTCTCGAACACCGGGGAGCTGTTTTTT CASSEDSLSNTGELFF
NA TRBJ2-7 TRBV7-2 NA TGTGCCAGCAGCTTAGGCACGGACTTAGGGCAGTACTTC CASSLGTDLGQYF
TRBD1 TRBJ1-1 TRBV29-1 NA TGCAGCACGAAACAGGGGGCGGCGGCTTTCTTT CSTKQGAAAFF
NA TRBJ2-1 TRBV9 NA TGTGCCAGCAGCGTAGGTCGGACTATCTCCTACAATGAGCAGTTCTTC CASSVGRTISYNEQFF
NA TRBJ2-7 TRBV7-2 NA TGTGCCAGCAGCCCGAGGGCCGGGACTTCCTACGAGCAGTACTTC CASSPRAGTSYEQYF
NA TRBJ2-5 TRBV9 NA TGTGCCAGCAGCGTAGCTCAGGCAGAGGAGACCCAGTACTTC CASSVAQAEETQYF
NA TRBJ1-3 TRBV30 NA TGTGCCTGGAGTGAATGGTCGTACTCTGGAAACACCATATATTTT CAWSEWSYSGNTIYF
NA TRBJ2-7 TRBV21-1 few TGTGCCAGCAGCAAAGTTGCAAGCGATGACGAGCAGTACTTC CASSKVASDDEQYF